The 6 T cell receptor beta chains presented below share a single source sample, sequenced in a study of blood T cell repertoires in COVID-19. The data were produced by immunoSEQ multiplex PCR, yet TCRdb's version contains in-frame clones alone and is incomplete. The table lists 80,000 or so clones, roughly 84% of them singletons. Sequenced: peripheral blood. The origin of the receptors is a man aged 55 to 70 with COVID-19, enrolled during active disease.

The chain joins TRBV5-1 to TRBJ2-7, with 7 bases fitting TRBD1. This CDR3 has 15 residues. The germline V gene encodes CDR1 SGHRS and CDR2 YFSETQ. V was pared by 0 bases and J by 6 bases, with 9 bases of the junction left unmatched. The CDR3 sequence: CASSLEEGAESEQYF. CDR3 DNA sequence: TGCGCCAGCAGCTTGGAAGAGGGGGCGGAAAGCGAGCAGTACTTC.

This clone has just a few counts. J is TRBJ2-7 and V is TRBV5-1; the D is unclear. Germline loops: CDR1 SGHRS, CDR2 YFSETQ. V was cut by 0 bases and J by 7 bases, with 8 bases left in between. This CDR3 contains 12 residues. The CDR3 region is CASSLANQEQYF. DNA for the CDR3: TGCGCCAGCAGCTTGGCCAATCAGGAGCAGTACTTC.

CDR3 DNA sequence: TGCGCCAGCAGCCGCGAGGTAGAGAACTATGGCTACACCTTC. It translates to CASSREVENYGYTF. This sequence joins TRBV5-1 and TRBJ1-2; no reliable D call. The CDR3 covers 14 residues. V gave up 4 bases and J gave up 2 bases, with 12 bases separating them. CDR1 is SGHRS and CDR2 is YFSETQ in the germline V gene.

The gene calls are TRBV5-4 and TRBJ2-3; 16 bases match TRBD2. V trimming: 3 bases; J trimming: 4 bases; junction bases outside the gene matches: 2. The CDR3 contains 16 residues. CDR1 and CDR2 (germline): SGHNT, YYREEE (reference sequence). In nucleotides, the CDR3 is TGTGCCAGCAGCTCGGGACTAGCGGGGGGGCCAGATACGCAGTATTTT. It codes for CASSSGLAGGPDTQYF.

This chain links TRBV2 with TRBJ2-7; D possibly corresponds to TRBD1 (5 bases). V dropped 7 bases and J dropped 6 bases, with 13 bases sitting between them. Germline V gene sequence: CDR1 SNHLY, CDR2 FYNNEI. The CDR3 contains 12 residues. CDR3 nucleotide sequence: TGTGCCAGCAAACAGGACCATGGCGAGCAGTACTTC. Protein: CASKQDHGEQYF.

The chain employs TRBV5-1 and TRBJ1-2, with 8 bases that match TRBD1. The CDR3 runs 14 residues. Unmatched junction bases numbered 0, after V lost 0 bases and J lost 2 bases. The germline CDR1 and CDR2 sequences are SGHRS and YFSETQ. CDR3 sequence: CASSLGDRNYGYTF. DNA of the CDR3: TGCGCCAGCAGCTTGGGGGACAGGAACTATGGCTACACCTTC.